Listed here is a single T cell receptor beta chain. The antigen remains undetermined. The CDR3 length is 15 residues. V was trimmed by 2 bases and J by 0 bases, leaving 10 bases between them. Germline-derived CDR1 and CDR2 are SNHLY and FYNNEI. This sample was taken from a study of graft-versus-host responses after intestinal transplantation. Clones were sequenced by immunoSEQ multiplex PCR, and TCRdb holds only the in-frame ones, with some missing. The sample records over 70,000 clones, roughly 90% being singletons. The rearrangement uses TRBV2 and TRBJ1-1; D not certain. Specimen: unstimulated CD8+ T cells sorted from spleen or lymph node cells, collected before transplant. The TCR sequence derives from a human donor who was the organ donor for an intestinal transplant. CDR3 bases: TGTGCCAGCAGTGAATTGGACGGGATGAACACTGAAGCTTTCTTT. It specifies CASSELDGMNTEAFF.